Sequencing of this TCR beta chain was carried out in a study of CD8 T cells in Susac syndrome (dated by TCRdb to between 2017 and 2020). About the study as a whole: Among the Susac syndrome patients who were sequenced, clinically active disease was present in over 5 and clinical remission was observed in under ten. At the time of blood withdrawal, Susac syndrome patients were either therapy-naive, taking corticosteroids (with some also receiving IVIg), or on IVIg alone. The study used repertoire sequencing to test whether antigen drove CD8+ T cell activation and differentiation in Susac syndrome. CD8+ T cell repertoire clonality was compared between about a dozen healthy donors, roughly 14 Susac syndrome patients and 15 multiple sclerosis patients. Broader findings and caveats from the paper: In the total CD8+ and CD8+ TEMRA repertoires, about 16 and five Susac-specific public clones, respectively, were identified. The number of individuals in the TCR sequencing and HLA analysis was acknowledged as relatively small. CD8+ repertoires in Susac syndrome showed clonal expansion, which was highest in CD8+ TEMRA cells and was greater in clinically active patients than in remitting patients.

RNA was extracted using the RNeasy kit, and roughly 0.45 to 1 ug of the RNA was reverse transcribed with random hexamers. The immunoSEQ multiplex PCR assay, covering 54 Vbeta and 13 Jbeta segments, was used to amplify TCR beta CDR3 regions. PCR amplification bias was corrected using a synthetic template baseline for primer optimization and computational correction. As for the authors' bioinformatics: Only productive sequences were kept, with reads annotated to V, D and J genes according to IMGT and analyzed in immunoSEQ Analyzer. Clonality was calculated as one minus the Shannon entropy normalized by log2 of the number of productive unique sequences. For each patient and control, public and private clones were evaluated within the 100 most prevalent clones. Susac-specific clones were defined as absent from healthy and MS cohorts, 1052 published viral clones and other ImmuneACCESS disease sequences. TCRdb reanalyzed the raw reads on its own, using fastp at Q25 for trimming and MiXCR for clone calling, and kept in-frame beta chains. Each record represents a unique CDR3 protein, reported with the most common genes and DNA among its rows. The V and J calls shown here were made by TCRdb, not taken from the authors' results. The sample table contains fewer than 140,000 distinct CDR3 sequences; only one count was recorded for roughly 95% of them. Of the sample, around 0.38% falls within the top ten clones.

A single count supports this clonotype. Its cognate antigen has yet to be identified. Base qualities are not recorded, but no much larger clone differs from it by a single base. A solitary read yields weak support. High-throughput TCR beta sequencing profiled peripheral blood CD8+ and CD4+ T cells from healthy donors, Susac syndrome patients and multiple sclerosis patients. Susac syndrome patients met recently defined diagnostic criteria for definite or probable disease. Bulk CD8+ and CD4+ T cells were purified by magnetic negative isolation, whereas CD8+ TEMRA cells were enriched by FACS. Blood was collected in EDTA tubes and processed within 24 hours, with PBMCs isolated through density gradient centrifugation. PBMCs intended for TCR sequencing were cryopreserved in liquid nitrogen and were subsequently thawed in a 37 degrees C water bath. A purity of at least 90% was achieved for sorted or isolated CD4+, CD8+ and CD8+ TEMRA cells.

Measured from the cysteine to the phenylalanine, the CDR3 is 16 residues long. Only the CDR3 portion is preserved as DNA: 48 bases, with reading frame beginning at the first base. V lost 4 bases and J lost 3 bases, and the count of bases not matched to a germline gene is 8. According to the germline V gene (reference sequence), CDR1 reads SEHNR and CDR2 reads FQNEAQ. The chain was built from TRBV7-9 and TRBJ2-7, and 11 junction bases match TRBD1. The specimen was CD8+ T cells from PBMCs. The receptor was isolated from a human donor with Susac syndrome. CDR3 region: CASSSGTGGTNYEQYF. The sequenced DNA: TGTGCCAGCAGCTCCGGGACAGGGGGAACCAACTACGAGCAGTACTTC. The reference TRBV7-9 and TRBJ2-7 proteins fill in what lies around the CDR3, so the full variable domain reads DTGVSQNPRHKITKRGQNVTFRCDPISEHNRLYWYRQTLGQGPEFLTYFQNEAQLEKSRLLSDRFSAERPKGSFSTLEIQRTEQGDSAMYLCASSSGTGGTNYEQYFGPGTRLTVT.